These 24 T cell receptor beta chains came from one sample sequenced in a study of T cell responses to AZD1222 COVID-19 vaccine. The table came from immunoSEQ multiplex PCR; TCRdb's copy has only in-frame clones and leaves some out. This sample has about 110,000 clones; around 90% occur once, and the top ten carry 2% to 3%. The specimen comprised peripheral blood, sampled 28 days after the second AZD1222 dose. The source of these receptors is an adult who received the AZD1222 COVID-19 vaccine.

This clone was recorded once. The gene calls are TRBV6-4 and TRBJ2-6; possibly TRBD1 or TRBD2 for D (5 bases each). CDR3 size: 15 residues. Trimming took off 0 bases at V and 2 bases at J, with 5 bases between the two ends. CDR1 MRHNA and CDR2 SNTAGT come from the germline V gene. The CDR3 bases are TGTGCCAGCAGTGACTCGGGGGCTGGGGCCAACGTCCTGACTTTC. Protein sequence: CASSDSGAGANVLTF.

V and J are TRBV5-1 and TRBJ1-5, with 10 bases matching TRBD1. The CDR3 length is 15 residues. The germline V gene has CDR1 SGHRS and CDR2 YFSETQ. V lost 3 bases to trimming and J lost 2 bases; unmatched junction nucleotides: 2. CDR3: CASSWGTGGNQPQHF. The CDR3 DNA reads as TGCGCCAGCAGCTGGGGGACAGGGGGCAATCAGCCCCAGCATTTT.

This chain uses TRBV15 with TRBJ1-5; D is unclear. This CDR3 comprises 13 residues. V shed 1 base and J shed 5 bases, with 6 bases lying between them. The germline V gene encodes CDR1 LNHNV and CDR2 YYDKDF (reference sequence). CDR3 sequence: CATSRVRDQPQHF. In DNA form, the CDR3 reads TGTGCCACCAGCAGAGTGAGGGATCAGCCCCAGCATTTT.

This chain joins TRBV2 and TRBJ1-1; a possible D gene is TRBD1 (6 bases). In germline, CDR1 is SNHLY, CDR2 FYNNEI. Trimming pared 6 bases from V and 8 bases from J, leaving 10 bases between. The length of the CDR3 is 11 residues. The CDR3 bases are TGTGCCAGCAGCCGGGACAACGAAGCTTTCTTT. This codes for CASSRDNEAFF. The full variable domain, in which reference TRBV2 and TRBJ1-1 provide the parts outside the CDR3, is EPEVTQTPSHQVTQMGQEVILRCVPISNHLYFYWYRQILGQKVEFLVSFYNNEISEKSEIFDDQFSVERPDGSNFTLKIRSTKLEDSAMYFCASSRDNEAFFGQGTRLTVV.

This chain joins TRBV9 and TRBJ1-6; D may be TRBD1 (6 bases). This CDR3 spans 15 amino acids. V lost 1 base and J 6 bases, leaving 11 bases between the germline ends. Germline V lookup: CDR1 SGDLS, CDR2 YYNGEE. This chain's CDR3 is CASSVFGQSNSPLHF. The CDR3 coding sequence is TGTGCCAGCAGCGTATTTGGACAGTCTAATTCACCCCTCCACTTT.

V and J are TRBV27 and TRBJ1-2; 10 nucleotides align to TRBD1. V shed 4 bases, J shed 6 bases, and the junction held 5 bases outside the gene matches. CDR3 length: 14 amino acids. Germline V gives CDR1 MNHEY, CDR2 SMNVEV (reference sequence). As DNA, the CDR3 is TGTGCCAGCAGTTACGGGACAGGGGTAGATGGCTACACCTTC. Translating gives CASSYGTGVDGYTF.

The chain joins TRBV9 to TRBJ2-1; 9 bases fit TRBD1. The V segment lost 0 bases and the J segment 8 bases; nucleotides outside the gene matches: 9. The CDR3 is made up of 16 amino acids. Germline lookup yields CDR1 SGDLS and CDR2 YYNGEE. Here the CDR3 reads CASSVDPKTGGHEQFF. In nucleotides, the CDR3 is TGTGCCAGCAGCGTAGATCCTAAAACAGGGGGCCATGAGCAGTTCTTC.

The chain links TRBV11-2 to TRBJ2-3; 11 bases fit TRBD2. Per germline, CDR1 SGHAT and CDR2 FQNNGV. The CDR3 is made up of 18 amino acids. V gave up 5 bases and J gave up 4 bases; unmatched junction bases: 14. CDR3 region: CASSLTGTSGSGADTQYF. DNA of the CDR3: TGTGCCAGCAGCCTTACCGGGACTAGCGGATCGGGGGCAGATACGCAGTATTTT.

The chain uses TRBV5-5 and TRBJ1-3; the D is unclear. The CDR3 runs 16 residues. Looked up from germline, CDR1 is SGHKS and CDR2 is YYEKEE (reference sequence). Trimming took 4 bases from V and 2 from J, leaving 16 bases between them. This CDR3 is CASSRKTDLTGNTIYF. The CDR3 DNA follows: TGTGCCAGCAGCCGAAAGACGGACTTAACTGGAAACACCATATATTTT.

This rearrangement joins TRBV7-9 to TRBJ1-2; D might be TRBD1 (6 bases). Germline CDR1 SEHNR, CDR2 FQNEAQ (reference sequence). V was cut by 5 bases and J by 6 bases, with 16 bases left in between. This CDR3 has 14 amino acids. The CDR3 nucleotides are TGTGCCAGCAGCCCGTCGGGAGACAGGAATGGCTACACCTTC. Protein product: CASSPSGDRNGYTF.

V usage is TRBV5-1 and J usage is TRBJ2-7; 11 nucleotides agree with TRBD2. The CDR3 loop spans 17 amino acids. Germline lookup yields CDR1 SGHRS and CDR2 YFSETQ. V shed 4 bases, J shed 6 bases, and the junction held 15 bases outside the gene matches. DNA of the CDR3: TGCGCCAGCAGCCTTAGCGGGAGGGCCACTTTCGGTGGCGAGCAGTACTTC. This translates into CASSLSGRATFGGEQYF. Filled out from reference TRBV5-1 and TRBJ2-7, the complete variable domain reads KAGVTQTPRYLIKTRGQQVTLSCSPISGHRSVSWYQQTPGQGLQFLFEYFSETQRNKGNFPGRFSGRQFSNSRSEMNVSTLELGDSALYLCASSLSGRATFGGEQYFGPGTRLTVT.

V gene TRBV7-2 combines with J gene TRBJ1-4, with 8 bases lining up with TRBD1. J lost 8 bases, V lost 5 bases, and 7 bases had no gene match. The CDR3 runs 14 residues. The V gene's germline CDR1 is SGHTA and CDR2 FQGNSA. CDR3 bases: TGTGCCAGCAGCAGAAGGACAGGGTTGGAAAAACTGTTTTTT. This sequence encodes CASSRRTGLEKLFF.

Many counts were recorded for this clone. The DNA of the CDR3 is TGTGCCTGGAGTGTATTTACGGGGGATTTCGGATCTTACTCGGGAAACACCATATATTTT. Its translation: CAWSVFTGDFGSYSGNTIYF. The chain employs TRBV30 and TRBJ1-3, with D perhaps TRBD1 (5 bases). The CDR3 length is 20 residues. Germline assignment: CDR1 GTSNPN and CDR2 SVGIG (reference sequence). V lost 0 bases and J 4 bases, leaving 28 bases between the germline ends. Full variable domain (rest looked up from reference TRBV30 and TRBJ1-3): SQTIHQWPATLVQPVGSPLSLECTVEGTSNPNLYWYRQAAGRGLQLLFYSVGIGQISSEVPQNLSASRPQDRQFILSSKKLLLSDSGFYLCAWSVFTGDFGSYSGNTIYFGEGSWLTVV.

This clone was seen once. The rearrangement joins TRBV19 to TRBJ2-5; D is unclear. The germline V and J ends were trimmed by 3 bases and 4 bases, with 6 bases remaining between them. The CDR3 covers 12 residues. Germline CDR1 LNHDA, CDR2 SQIVND (reference sequence). The CDR3 reads CASSMQAETQYF. CDR3 in DNA: TGTGCCAGTAGTATGCAGGCAGAGACCCAGTACTTC.

This clone was counted a single time. V is TRBV3-1 (or the pseudogene TRBV3-2) and J is TRBJ2-2; a weak D match, TRBD1 (5 bases). The CDR3 runs to 12 residues. The germline gives CDR1 LGHDT, CDR2 YNNKEL (reference sequence). The V end was cut by 6 bases, the J end by 6 bases, with 8 bases between. CDR3 residues: CASRRGAGELFF. CDR3 coding DNA: TGTGCCAGCAGAAGGGGTGCCGGGGAGCTGTTTTTT.

This rearrangement joins TRBV7-3 to TRBJ2-2, with 9 bases fitting TRBD2. Germline V lookup: CDR1 SGHTA, CDR2 FQGTGA. The CDR3 contains 15 residues. The trim removed 3 bases at V and 3 bases at J, leaving 2 bases unmatched. The CDR3 DNA reads TGTGCCAGCAGCTTTACTAGCGGGCACACCGGGGAGCTGTTTTTT. Amino acid sequence: CASSFTSGHTGELFF.

The chain combines TRBV6-1 with TRBJ2-7; possibly TRBD1 or TRBD2 for D (5 bases each). Trimming left V 2 bases short and J 8 bases short, with 13 bases between. CDR1 is MNHNS, CDR2 SASEGT, per germline. This CDR3 is 13 amino acids long. DNA of the CDR3: TGTGCCAGCAGTGAATCGGGGTGGGGCCAGCAGTACTTC. Translating gives CASSESGWGQQYF.

The J gene is TRBJ1-5, the V gene TRBV5-1; D is ambiguous. This CDR3 is built from 13 residues. The germline V gene encodes CDR1 SGHRS and CDR2 YFSETQ. With 1 base removed from V and 0 bases from J, the gap between germline ends came to 2 bases. CDR3 loop: CASSLSSNQPQHF. The CDR3 nucleotides are TGCGCCAGCAGCTTGTCTAGCAATCAGCCCCAGCATTTT.

This clone was found a few times. J is TRBJ1-4 and V is TRBV9; 8 nucleotides match TRBD1. V gave up 4 bases and J gave up 5 bases; unmatched junction bases: 7. Germline-derived CDR1 and CDR2 are SGDLS and YYNGEE. The CDR3 sequence is 15 residues long. The CDR3 nucleotides read TGTGCCAGCAGCTTCCGGACAGGGAGAAATGAAAAACTGTTTTTT. Translating it yields CASSFRTGRNEKLFF.

This clone has just one count. The rearrangement links TRBV28 to TRBJ2-7; 8 bases agree with TRBD1. The CDR3 extends over 15 amino acids. Germline V gene sequence: CDR1 MDHEN, CDR2 SYDVKM. After removal of 4 bases from V and 4 bases from J, the junction contained 9 bases not matched to a gene. Here the CDR3 DNA reads TGTGCCAGCAGTTACCAATCCAGGGGGCAATACGAGCAGTACTTC. As protein: CASSYQSRGQYEQYF. Together with reference TRBV28 and TRBJ2-7, the CDR3 gives the full variable domain: DVKVTQSSRYLVKRTGEKVFLECVQDMDHENMFWYRQDPGLGLRLIYFSYDVKMKEKGDIPEGYSVSREKKERFSLILESASTNQTSMYLCASSYQSRGQYEQYFGPGTRLTVT.

Only a few counts were recorded for this clone. The CDR3 loop reads CASRPTGGRVGNEQFF. The CDR3 DNA follows: TGCGCCAGCAGACCGACAGGGGGAAGGGTAGGCAATGAGCAGTTCTTC. The gene calls are TRBV5-1 and TRBJ2-1; 9 bases agree with TRBD1. Trimming removed 5 bases from V and 6 bases from J; junction bases left unmatched: 12. Germline values: CDR1 SGHRS, CDR2 YFSETQ. This CDR3 comprises 16 residues.

This chain uses TRBV5-4 with TRBJ2-7; 9 bases are shared with TRBD1. V lost 4 bases and J lost 3; bases outside the gene matches: 8. There are 15 residues in the CDR3. CDR1 SGHNT and CDR2 YYREEE come from the germline V gene (reference sequence). CDR3 DNA sequence: TGTGCCAGCAGCACCTTGACAGGGGGGGGCTACGAGCAGTACTTC. This encodes CASSTLTGGGYEQYF. Complete variable domain (other parts from reference TRBV5-4 and TRBJ2-7): ETGVTQSPTHLIKTRGQQVTLRCSSQSGHNTVSWYQQALGQGPQFIFQYYREEENGRGNFPPRFSGLQFPNYSSELNVNALELDDSALYLCASSTLTGGGYEQYFGPGTRLTVT.

The gene calls are TRBV29-1 and TRBJ2-1, with D possibly matching TRBD2 (6 bases). Germline lookup yields CDR1 SQVTM and CDR2 ANQGSEA. The V gene lost 6 bases and the J gene lost 8 bases, with 20 bases spanning the gap. The CDR3 contains 14 residues. CDR3 in DNA: TGCAGCGTGGGGACTCAATACCCGAAGCATGAGCAGTTCTTC. This codes for CSVGTQYPKHEQFF.

The chain combines TRBV29-1 with TRBJ2-5; maybe TRBD1 (6 bases). The CDR3 is made up of 13 amino acids. CDR1 SQVTM and CDR2 ANQGSEA come from the germline V gene. V was clipped by 6 bases and J by 4 bases, with 15 bases between them. The CDR3 sequence is CSVGHRAAETQYF. The CDR3 DNA follows: TGCAGCGTGGGACACAGGGCAGCAGAGACCCAGTACTTC.